The present TCR beta chain was sequenced within a study of T cell responses to AZD1222 COVID-19 vaccine. Whole-study context: Second doses were pooled across both intervals (about 4 or about 12 weeks). The study, taken as a whole, reports: Variant regions that are unmutated are reportedly the target of nearly half of spike-specific TCRs. Mostly white British, mostly female donors; authors suggested clonal diversity may be underestimated. Two doses of AZD1222 preceded a rise in Spike-specific TCR breadth and depth.

On this clone: As yet, its antigen is unknown.

CDR3 length: 13 amino acids. V gave up 2 bases and J gave up 4 bases, with 9 bases separating them. The germline V gene encodes CDR1 SGHVS and CDR2 FNYEAQ. Sequencing was performed with immunoSEQ multiplex PCR; in TCRdb, only in-frame clones are kept and a portion is missing. This sample has 100,000 to 150,000 clones; around 87% occur once, and the top ten carry over 9.5%. This chain links TRBV7-6 with TRBJ2-7, with D perhaps matching TRBD1 (5 bases). Sequencing used peripheral blood, obtained on day 0 of AZD1222 vaccination. This TCR derives from an adult in good health. The CDR3 loop is CASSLNSGYEQYF. CDR3 coding DNA: TGTGCCAGCAGCTTAAATTCAGGGTACGAGCAGTACTTC.